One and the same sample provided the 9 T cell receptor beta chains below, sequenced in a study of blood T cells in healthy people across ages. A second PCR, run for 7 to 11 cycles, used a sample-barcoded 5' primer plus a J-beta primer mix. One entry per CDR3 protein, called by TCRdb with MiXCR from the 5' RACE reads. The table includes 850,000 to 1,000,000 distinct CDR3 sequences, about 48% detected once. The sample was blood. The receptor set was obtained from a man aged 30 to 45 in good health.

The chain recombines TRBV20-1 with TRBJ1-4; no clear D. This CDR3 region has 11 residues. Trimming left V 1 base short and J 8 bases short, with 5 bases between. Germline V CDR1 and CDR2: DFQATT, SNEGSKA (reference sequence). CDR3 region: CSARVAEKLFF. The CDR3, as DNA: TGCAGTGCTAGAGTAGCCGAAAAACTGTTTTTT.

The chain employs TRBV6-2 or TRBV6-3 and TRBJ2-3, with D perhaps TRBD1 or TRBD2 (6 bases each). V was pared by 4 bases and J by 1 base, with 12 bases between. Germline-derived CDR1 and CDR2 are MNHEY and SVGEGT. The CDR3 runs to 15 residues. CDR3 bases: TGTGCCAGCAGTTTCCCGGGGGCGGGCACAGATACGCAGTATTTT. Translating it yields CASSFPGAGTDTQYF.

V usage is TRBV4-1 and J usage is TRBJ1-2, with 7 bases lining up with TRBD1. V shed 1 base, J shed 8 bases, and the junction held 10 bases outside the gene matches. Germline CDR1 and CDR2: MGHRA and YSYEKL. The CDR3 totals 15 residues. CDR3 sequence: CASSQGTGAQGGYTF. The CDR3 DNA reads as TGCGCCAGCAGCCAAGGAACAGGGGCACAGGGCGGCTACACCTTC.

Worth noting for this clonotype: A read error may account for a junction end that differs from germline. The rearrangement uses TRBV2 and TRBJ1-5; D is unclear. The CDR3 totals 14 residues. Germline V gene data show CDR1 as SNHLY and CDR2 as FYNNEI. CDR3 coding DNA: TGTGCCAGCAGCTATATCTATAGCAATCAGTCCCAGCATTTT. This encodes CASSYIYSNQSQHF.

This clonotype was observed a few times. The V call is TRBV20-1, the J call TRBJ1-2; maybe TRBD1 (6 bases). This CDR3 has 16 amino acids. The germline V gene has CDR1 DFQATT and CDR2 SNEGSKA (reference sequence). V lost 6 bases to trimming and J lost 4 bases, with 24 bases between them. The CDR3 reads CSASPQGTRWGYGYTF. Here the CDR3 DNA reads TGCAGTGCCAGCCCGCAGGGGACCAGGTGGGGCTATGGCTACACCTTC.

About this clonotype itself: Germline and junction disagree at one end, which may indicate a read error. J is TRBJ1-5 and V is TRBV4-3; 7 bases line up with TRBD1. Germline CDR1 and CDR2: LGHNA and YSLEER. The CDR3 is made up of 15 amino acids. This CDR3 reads CANSQGEGAGQPQHF. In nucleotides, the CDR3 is TGCGCCAACAGCCAAGGAGAGGGGGCTGGTCAGCCCCAGCATTTT.

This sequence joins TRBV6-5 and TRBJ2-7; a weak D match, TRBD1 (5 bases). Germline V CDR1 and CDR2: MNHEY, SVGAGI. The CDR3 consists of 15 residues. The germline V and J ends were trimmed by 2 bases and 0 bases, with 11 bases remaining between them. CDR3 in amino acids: CASSYTGIHSYEQYF. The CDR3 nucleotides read TGTGCCAGCAGTTACACAGGTATCCACTCCTACGAGCAGTACTTC.

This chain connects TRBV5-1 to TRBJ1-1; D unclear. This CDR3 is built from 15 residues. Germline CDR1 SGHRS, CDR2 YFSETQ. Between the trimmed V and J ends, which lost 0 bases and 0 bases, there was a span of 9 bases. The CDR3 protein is CASSLAGLLNTEAFF. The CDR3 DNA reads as TGCGCCAGCAGCTTGGCCGGTCTGTTGAACACTGAAGCTTTCTTT.

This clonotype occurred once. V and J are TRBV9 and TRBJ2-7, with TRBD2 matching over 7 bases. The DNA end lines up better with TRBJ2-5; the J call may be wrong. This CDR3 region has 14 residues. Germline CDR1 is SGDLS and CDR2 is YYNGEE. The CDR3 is CASSVGGEGETQYF. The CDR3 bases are TGTGCCAGCAGCGTAGGAGGGGAGGGGGAGACCCAGTACTTC.